A selection of T cell receptor beta chains follows, all from one sample in a study of T cells after yellow fever vaccination. Via MiXCR, TCRdb re-called the 5' RACE reads, giving one row per CDR3 protein. The sample has roughly 400,000 distinct CDR3 sequences, over 15% seen once. The sequencing used PBMCs, collected before the yellow fever booster vaccination. The source of these receptors is a man between 18 and 35 years old who received the YFV17D yellow fever vaccine. The conserved cysteine and the conserved F or W are not part of the CDR3 here. Expanded clones are given a class, and other clones once, few, many or no size at all.

v_gene,abundance,j_gene,CDR3aa
TRBV6-5,.,TRBJ1-2,ASSYSRSYGYT
TRBV7-9,.,TRBJ2-3,ASSLRGGDTDTQY
TRBV7-2,few,TRBJ2-3,ASSLRRAPDTQY
TRBV20-1,few,TRBJ2-1,SADRGRPNEQF
TRBV29-1,few,TRBJ1-1,SAQGPTEAF
TRBV5-4,.,TRBJ1-2,ASSQDRMSYGYT
TRBV20-1,many,TRBJ1-6,SARGSRDWVNSPLH
TRBV7-6,.,TRBJ1-3,ASTQQAGNTIY
TRBV6-5,few,TRBJ1-3,ASSDPRGFSGNTIY
TRBV30,.,TRBJ1-1,AWSVKGGDTEAF
TRBV7-8,few,TRBJ2-5,ASSLGVHRETQY
TRBV6-5,.,TRBJ1-2,ASRRIRLGENYGYT
TRBV11-2,.,TRBJ2-7,ASSYRTSGGYEQY
TRBV9,.,TRBJ2-7,ASSTKGDRTYEQY
TRBV5-1,few,TRBJ1-2,ASSSGERGYT
TRBV18,.,TRBJ2-7,ASSRERVTSYEQY
TRBV5-1,many,TRBJ2-2,ASRLRAVNTGELF
TRBV5-1,few,TRBJ2-2,ASSFPPRPGHTGELF
TRBV12-3/TRBV12-4,.,TRBJ2-3,ASSLRAGAMDTQY
TRBV5-4,few,TRBJ2-1,ASSSQRGGNLGNEQF
TRBV11-2,few,TRBJ2-5,ASSLLAGGGETQY
TRBV20-1,many,TRBJ1-1,SAKRTAKNTEAF
TRBV5-1,.,TRBJ1-3,ASSEATGNTIY
TRBV7-2,.,TRBJ1-5,ASSDGDRPGPQH
TRBV9,many,TRBJ2-1,ASSVGALEGHNEQF
TRBV20-1,.,TRBJ2-5,SARGIREETQY
TRBV2,.,TRBJ2-1,AFWGSGFGEQF
TRBV7-9,.,TRBJ2-7,ASSSQGAWGHEQY
TRBV3-1,few,TRBJ1-2,ASSQEQTPNSYGYT
TRBV5-1,few,TRBJ1-2,ASSLDTEYGYT
TRBV7-2,many,TRBJ2-3,ASSLATSGGLTDTQY
TRBV5-1,few,TRBJ1-2,ASSSGQGNAYGYT
TRBV27,.,TRBJ1-1,ASRDIGPNTEAF
TRBV12-3/TRBV12-4,.,TRBJ2-3,ASQRADTQY
TRBV5-1,.,TRBJ2-5,ASSLVAKETQY
TRBV5-4,many,TRBJ2-5,ASSLNRDRVF
TRBV10-3,.,TRBJ2-4,AISESLLSGVGNIQY
TRBV7-2,.,TRBJ2-3,ASSTGTNTQY
TRBV6-5,.,TRBJ2-3,ASSYSYGGAQDTQY
TRBV7-2,many,TRBJ2-5,ASSLAGGLETQY
TRBV19,.,TRBJ1-2,ASNSRGNYGYT
TRBV6-5,few,TRBJ1-6,ASRGTGMRSPLH
TRBV4-1,few,TRBJ1-5,ASSQGQGARQPQH
TRBV7-9,.,TRBJ2-7,ASSPSGSSYEQY
TRBV4-3,many,TRBJ2-1,ASSQDVAGGHNEQF
TRBV10-2,once,TRBJ2-1,ASSESSAYNEQF
TRBV21-1,few,TRBJ2-7,ASSKPDREGYYEQY
TRBV20-1,.,TRBJ1-5,SARDTGAPGNQPQH
TRBV6-5,few,TRBJ1-2,ASSYGSRSAGYT
TRBV6-6,few,TRBJ2-3,ASSYLLGPRGDTQY
TRBV7-6,.,TRBJ2-2,ASSPIAGAGGELF
TRBV4-1,few,TRBJ2-5,ASSQDPGQETQY
TRBV6-5,.,TRBJ1-1,ASEDRGRPEAF
TRBV5-1,few,TRBJ1-6,ASSKGDSLNLLH
TRBV12-3/TRBV12-4,few,TRBJ1-1,ASSTQGMNTEAF
TRBV6-2/TRBV6-3,.,TRBJ2-7,ASTNSGGAYEQY
TRBV20-1,many,TRBJ1-2,SALRPGTGYT
TRBV7-2,.,TRBJ1-1,ASSPRPGRNTEAF